These 17 T cell receptor beta chains were sequenced from one sample in a study of blood T cell repertoires in COVID-19 (dated by TCRdb to the early 2020s). Receptor libraries were prepared by the immunoSEQ multiplex PCR assay. TCRdb carries this immuneACCESS record with in-frame sequences only. Its versions omit some clonotypes, under half of them owing to an unresolved V gene in the studies checked, with the rest unexplained. The sample data list 9,500 to 11,000 clones, and 80% to 90% of these were observed just once. The ten largest make up approximately 6.2% of the sample. The source material was peripheral blood. The receptors were gathered from a human donor in a cohort sampled during active COVID-19.

V is TRBV5-1 and J is TRBJ2-5; D may be TRBD2 (5 bases). V was cut by 1 base and J by 5 bases, with 12 bases left in between. The CDR3 loop spans 14 amino acids. CDR1 SGHRS and CDR2 YFSETQ come from the germline V gene. The CDR3: CASSLSGTQETQYF. The CDR3, as DNA: TGCGCCAGCAGCTTGAGCGGAACACAGGAGACCCAGTACTTC.

The chain recombines TRBV30 with TRBJ2-1; D is ambiguous. V lost 0 bases and J 12 bases, leaving 9 bases between the germline ends. CDR1 is GTSNPN, CDR2 SVGIG, per germline (reference sequence). CDR3 size: 11 residues. CDR3 sequence (DNA): TGTGCCTGGAGTGTACAATTCCGGCAGTTCTTC. Residues: CAWSVQFRQFF.

In this sample, this clone turned up a few times. The rearrangement joins TRBV4-1 to TRBJ2-7; TRBD1 might be the D (7 bases). V dropped 4 bases and J dropped 0 bases, with 13 bases sitting between them. CDR3 length: 15 residues. The germline V gene encodes CDR1 MGHRA and CDR2 YSYEKL. CDR3 sequence reads: CASSPEEGASYEQYF. The CDR3 DNA follows: TGCGCCAGCAGCCCAGAGGAGGGGGCCTCCTACGAGCAGTACTTC.

V and J are TRBV5-8 and TRBJ1-2, with 7 bases fitting TRBD1. The CDR3 length is 14 residues. Germline trimming cut 4 bases from V and 5 bases from J; bases unmatched to any gene: 8. Germline CDR1 reads SGHTS; CDR2 reads YDEGEE. CDR3 sequence: CASSVTGDGYGYTF. The CDR3, as DNA: TGTGCCAGCAGCGTTACAGGGGATGGGTATGGCTACACCTTC.

The chain carries TRBV10-3 and TRBJ1-5; D might be TRBD1 (5 bases). Germline CDR1 ENHRY, CDR2 SYGVKD. The ends were cut back, 0 bases at V and 4 bases at J, with 19 bases in the middle. The CDR3 is made up of 18 amino acids. Written as DNA, the CDR3 is TGTGCCATCAGTGAGTCCAGCGTGGGGGGACGGCTAAATCAGCCCCAGCATTTT. Its protein is CAISESSVGGRLNQPQHF.

V usage is TRBV5-6 and J usage is TRBJ1-1; TRBD1 matches at 10 bases. After removal of 5 bases from V and 1 base from J, the junction contained 5 bases not matched to a gene. The CDR3 extends over 15 amino acids. Germline V gives CDR1 SGHDT, CDR2 YYEEEE. This chain's CDR3 is CASSQTGGTNTEAFF. The CDR3 DNA reads as TGTGCCAGCAGTCAGACAGGGGGCACGAACACTGAAGCTTTCTTT.

The chain couples TRBV28 to TRBJ2-2, with D hard to call. There are 12 residues in the CDR3. Per germline, CDR1 MDHEN and CDR2 SYDVKM. Trimming pared 1 base from V and 7 bases from J, leaving 4 bases between. The CDR3 DNA reads TGTGCCAGCAGTTTATCGGGCGGGGAGCTGTTTTTT. Protein sequence: CASSLSGGELFF.

The chain is built from TRBV19 and TRBJ2-7; 7 bases are a match to TRBD1. CDR1 and CDR2 (germline): LNHDA, SQIVND (reference sequence). Trimming cost V 1 base and J 0 bases; bases outside gene matches: 9. The CDR3 has 17 residues. This CDR3 is CASSIGSFRDSSYEQYF. The CDR3 coding sequence is TGTGCCAGTAGTATAGGCAGCTTCCGGGACAGCTCCTACGAGCAGTACTTC.

This clone was seen once. This chain joins TRBV3-1 (or the pseudogene TRBV3-2) and TRBJ1-6; unclear D gene. The V gene lost 1 base and the J gene lost 0 bases, with 13 bases spanning the gap. This CDR3 spans 18 amino acids. CDR1 and CDR2 from the germline V gene are LGHDT and YNNKEL (reference sequence). The CDR3 DNA reads TGTGCCAGCAGCCAAGTCGGCCAGGCGAACTCCTATAATTCACCCCTCCACTTT. Residues: CASSQVGQANSYNSPLHF.

The chain uses TRBV2 and TRBJ1-5; 10 bases are a match to TRBD1. V dropped 7 bases and J dropped 6; count of bases not matched to a gene: 9. Germline V gene sequence: CDR1 SNHLY, CDR2 FYNNEI. The CDR3 totals 15 residues. CDR3 residues: CASKDRGPRSQPQHF. The DNA of the CDR3 is TGTGCCAGCAAAGACAGGGGGCCCCGCAGTCAGCCCCAGCATTTT. The full variable domain, with the rest looked up from reference TRBV2 and TRBJ1-5, is EPEVTQTPSHQVTQMGQEVILRCVPISNHLYFYWYRQILGQKVEFLVSFYNNEISEKSEIFDDQFSVERPDGSNFTLKIRSTKLEDSAMYFCASKDRGPRSQPQHFGDGTRLSIL.

The J gene is TRBJ2-3, the V gene TRBV6-5, with 9 positions matching TRBD2. There are 14 residues in the CDR3. Germline V lookup: CDR1 MNHEY, CDR2 SVGAGI. V lost 8 bases, J lost 1 base, and 4 bases stayed unmatched. In DNA form, the CDR3 reads TGTGCCAGCCTGCGGGGGGGCGGCACAGATACGCAGTATTTT. The encoded protein is CASLRGGGTDTQYF.

V and J are TRBV2 and TRBJ2-5; TRBD1 aligns across 11 bases. The trim removed 7 bases at V and 0 bases at J, leaving 4 bases unmatched. Germline-derived CDR1 and CDR2 are SNHLY and FYNNEI. The CDR3 totals 15 residues. The CDR3 DNA sequence: TGTGCCAGCAAGGGACAGGGGGAGTACCAAGAGACCCAGTACTTC. This gives the protein CASKGQGEYQETQYF.

The V gene is TRBV13, the J gene TRBJ2-7; TRBD1 is a possible D gene (6 bases). The V end lost 0 bases, the J end lost 5 bases, and 11 bases lay between the germline ends. CDR1 and CDR2 (germline): PRHDT, FYEKMQ (reference sequence). The CDR3 is 14 amino acids. CDR3 sequence: CASSLGSGADEQYF. For the CDR3, the DNA is TGTGCCAGCAGCTTAGGGTCAGGGGCTGACGAGCAGTACTTC.

This chain joins TRBV10-3 and TRBJ2-7; 9 bases are shared with TRBD1. Germline CDR1 is ENHRY and CDR2 is SYGVKD. This CDR3 region has 16 residues. Trimming cost V 0 bases and J 3 bases; bases outside gene matches: 6. The CDR3 sequence is CAISESGTGNYYEQYF. DNA of the CDR3: TGTGCCATCAGTGAGTCGGGGACAGGGAACTACTACGAGCAGTACTTC.

The genes are TRBV6-5 and TRBJ2-7; D is unclear. V lost 6 bases and J lost 0, with 6 bases in between. CDR1 and CDR2 from the germline V gene are MNHEY and SVGAGI. The CDR3 is made up of 12 amino acids. The CDR3 reads CASRTSSYEQYF. In DNA form, the CDR3 reads TGTGCCAGCAGGACAAGCTCCTACGAGCAGTACTTC.

V and J are TRBV5-6 and TRBJ2-5, with D possibly matching TRBD2 (6 bases). This CDR3 region has 16 residues. Germline assignment: CDR1 SGHDT and CDR2 YYEEEE. V gave up 0 bases and J gave up 5 bases, with 17 bases separating them. CDR3 protein: CASSLGLARLLETQYF. In DNA form, the CDR3 reads TGTGCCAGCAGCTTGGGGCTAGCGAGGTTGTTGGAGACCCAGTACTTC.

The chain carries TRBV5-1 and TRBJ1-5, with TRBD1 matching over 7 bases. The CDR3 has 16 amino acids. Germline values: CDR1 SGHRS, CDR2 YFSETQ. The V and J ends lost 0 bases and 4 bases, in that order; junction bases with no gene match: 7. CDR3 sequence (DNA): TGCGCCAGCAGCTTGGGAGGGGGCTTGAAGAATCAGCCCCAGCATTTT. Protein sequence: CASSLGGGLKNQPQHF. The full variable domain, rest sourced from reference TRBV5-1 and TRBJ1-5, is KAGVTQTPRYLIKTRGQQVTLSCSPISGHRSVSWYQQTPGQGLQFLFEYFSETQRNKGNFPGRFSGRQFSNSRSEMNVSTLELGDSALYLCASSLGGGLKNQPQHFGDGTRLSIL.